This T cell receptor beta chain derives from a study of cytomegalovirus exposure and HLA in healthy donors. Study-level results: Relative to the roughly 700-donor mean, N-insertions were reportedly fewer in an Asian-associated ancestry cluster in a later analysis.

PCR primers comprised 60 Vbeta and 13 Jbeta primers. Only in-frame clones appear in the TCRdb table, and some are missing; sequencing was by immunoSEQ multiplex PCR. This table has some 51,000 clones, over 55% appearing once. Of note for this clone: Antigen specificity is unknown.

The sample comprised PBMCs. This clonotype originated in a man aged 40-49 years in good health and CMV-seropositive.

CDR3 coding DNA: TGTGCCACCAGCACCCGGCAGGCTTCCTACAATGAGCAGTTCTTC. Translation gives CATSTRQASYNEQFF. The rearrangement joins TRBV15 to TRBJ2-1; no clear D. Germline assignment: CDR1 LNHNV and CDR2 YYDKDF (reference sequence). Trimming left V 4 bases short and J 1 base short, with 11 bases between. The CDR3 length is 15 residues. Complete variable domain (other parts from reference TRBV15 and TRBJ2-1): DAMVIQNPRYQVTQFGKPVTLSCSQTLNHNVMYWYQQKSSQAPKLLFHYYDKDFNNEADTPDNFQSRRPNTSFCFLDIRSPGLGDTAMYLCATSTRQASYNEQFFGPGTRLTVL.